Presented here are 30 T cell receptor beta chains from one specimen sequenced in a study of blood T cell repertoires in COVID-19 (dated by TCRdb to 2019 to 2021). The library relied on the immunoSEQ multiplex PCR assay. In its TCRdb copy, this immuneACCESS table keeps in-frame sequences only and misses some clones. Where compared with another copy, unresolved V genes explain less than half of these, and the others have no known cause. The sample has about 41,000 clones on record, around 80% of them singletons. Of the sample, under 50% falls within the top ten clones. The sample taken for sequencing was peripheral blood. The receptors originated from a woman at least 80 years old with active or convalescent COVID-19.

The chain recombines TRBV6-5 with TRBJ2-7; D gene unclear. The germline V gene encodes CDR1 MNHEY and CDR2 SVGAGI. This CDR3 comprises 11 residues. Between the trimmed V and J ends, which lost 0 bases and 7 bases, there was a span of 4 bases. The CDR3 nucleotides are TGTGCCAGCAGTTACTCGAGAGAGCAGTACTTC. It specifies CASSYSREQYF.

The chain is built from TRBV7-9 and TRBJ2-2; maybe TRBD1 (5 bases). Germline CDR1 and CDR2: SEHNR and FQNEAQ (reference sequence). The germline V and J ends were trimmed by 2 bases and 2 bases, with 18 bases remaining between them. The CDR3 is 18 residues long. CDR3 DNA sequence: TGTGCCAGCAGCTTACACCATACTGGGCAGGGAAACACCGGGGAGCTGTTTTTT. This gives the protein CASSLHHTGQGNTGELFF.

The CDR3 spells CAWSQTTGWDQPQHF. CDR3 nucleotide sequence: TGTGCCTGGAGCCAAACCACAGGGTGGGATCAGCCCCAGCATTTT. The V call is TRBV30, the J call TRBJ1-5; the D gene is possibly TRBD1 (6 bases). Germline lookup yields CDR1 GTSNPN and CDR2 SVGIG (reference sequence). The CDR3 sequence is 15 residues long. With 3 bases removed from V and 5 bases from J, the gap between germline ends came to 17 bases.

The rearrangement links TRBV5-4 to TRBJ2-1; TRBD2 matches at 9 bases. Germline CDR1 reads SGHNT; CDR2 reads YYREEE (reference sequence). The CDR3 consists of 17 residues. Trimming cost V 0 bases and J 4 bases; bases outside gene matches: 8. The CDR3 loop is CASSLGSGRPGYNEQFF. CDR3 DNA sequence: TGTGCCAGCAGCTTGGGCAGCGGGAGGCCGGGTTACAATGAGCAGTTCTTC.

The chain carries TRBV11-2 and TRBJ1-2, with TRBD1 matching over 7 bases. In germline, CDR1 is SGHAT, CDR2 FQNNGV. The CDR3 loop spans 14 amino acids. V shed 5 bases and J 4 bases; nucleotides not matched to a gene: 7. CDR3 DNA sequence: TGTGCCAGCAGCCAAGGGGACAGCTTCTATGGCTACACCTTC. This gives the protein CASSQGDSFYGYTF.

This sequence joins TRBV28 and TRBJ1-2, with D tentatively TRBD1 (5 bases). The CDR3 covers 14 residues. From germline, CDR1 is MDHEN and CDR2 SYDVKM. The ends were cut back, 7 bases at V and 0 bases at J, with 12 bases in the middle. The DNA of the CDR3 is TGTGCCAGCACCCCGACAGAAGCTAACTATGGCTACACCTTC. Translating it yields CASTPTEANYGYTF.

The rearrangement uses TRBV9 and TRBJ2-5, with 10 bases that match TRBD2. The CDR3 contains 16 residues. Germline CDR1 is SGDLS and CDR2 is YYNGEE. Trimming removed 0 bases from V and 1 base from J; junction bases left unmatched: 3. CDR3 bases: TGTGCCAGCAGCGTAGGCTCTAGCGGGGGCCAAGAGACCCAGTACTTC. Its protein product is CASSVGSSGGQETQYF.

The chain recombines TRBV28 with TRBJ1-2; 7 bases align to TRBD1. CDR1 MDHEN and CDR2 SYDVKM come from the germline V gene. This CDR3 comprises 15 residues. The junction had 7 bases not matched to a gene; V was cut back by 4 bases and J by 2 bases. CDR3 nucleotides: TGTGCCAGCAGTTCCATCGCCAGGGGGAACTATGGCTACACCTTC. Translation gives CASSSIARGNYGYTF.

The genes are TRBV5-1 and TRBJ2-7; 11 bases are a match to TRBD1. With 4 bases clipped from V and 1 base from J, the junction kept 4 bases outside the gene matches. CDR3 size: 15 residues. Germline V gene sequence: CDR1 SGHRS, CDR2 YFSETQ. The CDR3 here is CASSAGTGGSYEQYF. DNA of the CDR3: TGCGCCAGCAGCGCCGGGACAGGGGGATCCTACGAGCAGTACTTC.

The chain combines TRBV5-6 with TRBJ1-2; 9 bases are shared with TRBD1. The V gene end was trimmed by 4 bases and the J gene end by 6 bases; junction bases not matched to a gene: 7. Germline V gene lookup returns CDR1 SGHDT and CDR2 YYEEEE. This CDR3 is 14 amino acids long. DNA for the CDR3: TGTGCCAGCAGCGGCCGGGACAGGGATCATGGCTACACCTTC. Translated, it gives CASSGRDRDHGYTF.

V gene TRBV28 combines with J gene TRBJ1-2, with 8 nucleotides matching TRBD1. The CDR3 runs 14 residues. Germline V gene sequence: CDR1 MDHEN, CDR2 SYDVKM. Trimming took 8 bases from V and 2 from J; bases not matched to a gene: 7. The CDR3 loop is CASLQGAENYGYTF. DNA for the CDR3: TGTGCCAGCTTGCAGGGGGCAGAAAACTATGGCTACACCTTC.

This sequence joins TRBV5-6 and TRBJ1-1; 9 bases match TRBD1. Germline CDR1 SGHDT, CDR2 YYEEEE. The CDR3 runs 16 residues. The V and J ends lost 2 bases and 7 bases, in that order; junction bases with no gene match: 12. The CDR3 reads CASSLAGEGQGGEAFF. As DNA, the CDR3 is TGTGCCAGCAGCTTAGCGGGCGAGGGACAGGGTGGTGAAGCTTTCTTT.

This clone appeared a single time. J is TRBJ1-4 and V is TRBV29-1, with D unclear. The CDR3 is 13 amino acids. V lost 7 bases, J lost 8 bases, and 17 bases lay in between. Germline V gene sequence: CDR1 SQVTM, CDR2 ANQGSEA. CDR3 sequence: CSARAIQREKLFF. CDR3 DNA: TGCAGCGCCCGGGCGATCCAGCGGGAAAAACTGTTTTTT.

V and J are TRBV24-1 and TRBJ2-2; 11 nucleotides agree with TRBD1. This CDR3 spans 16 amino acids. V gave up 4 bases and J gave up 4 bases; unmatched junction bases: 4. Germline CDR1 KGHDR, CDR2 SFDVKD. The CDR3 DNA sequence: TGTGCCACCAGTGAGCCGGGACAGGGGGTCACCGGGGAGCTGTTTTTT. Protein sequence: CATSEPGQGVTGELFF.

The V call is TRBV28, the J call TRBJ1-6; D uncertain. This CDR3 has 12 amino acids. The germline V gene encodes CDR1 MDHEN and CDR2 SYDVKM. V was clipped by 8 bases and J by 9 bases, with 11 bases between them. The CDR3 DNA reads TGTGCCAGCTTAGAGGGCAGTTCACCCCTCCACTTT. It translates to CASLEGSSPLHF.

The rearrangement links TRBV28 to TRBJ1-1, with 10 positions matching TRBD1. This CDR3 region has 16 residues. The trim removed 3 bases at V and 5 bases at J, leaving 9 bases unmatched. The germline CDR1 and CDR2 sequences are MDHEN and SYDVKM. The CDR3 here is CASSFGTGDEWTEAFF. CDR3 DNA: TGTGCCAGCAGTTTTGGGACAGGGGACGAATGGACTGAAGCTTTCTTT. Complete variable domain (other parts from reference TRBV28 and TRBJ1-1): DVKVTQSSRYLVKRTGEKVFLECVQDMDHENMFWYRQDPGLGLRLIYFSYDVKMKEKGDIPEGYSVSREKKERFSLILESASTNQTSMYLCASSFGTGDEWTEAFFGQGTRLTVV.

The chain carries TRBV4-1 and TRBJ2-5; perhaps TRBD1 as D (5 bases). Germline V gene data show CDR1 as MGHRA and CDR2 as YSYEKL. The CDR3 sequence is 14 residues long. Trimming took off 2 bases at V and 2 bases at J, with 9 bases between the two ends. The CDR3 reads CASSQYQGQETQYF. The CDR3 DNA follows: TGCGCCAGCAGCCAATACCAGGGACAAGAGACCCAGTACTTC.

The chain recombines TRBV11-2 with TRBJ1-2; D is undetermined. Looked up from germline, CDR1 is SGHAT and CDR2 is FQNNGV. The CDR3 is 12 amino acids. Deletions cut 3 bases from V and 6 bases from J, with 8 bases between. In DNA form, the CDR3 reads TGTGCCAGCAGCTTGGGTCGGGATGGCTACACCTTC. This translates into CASSLGRDGYTF.

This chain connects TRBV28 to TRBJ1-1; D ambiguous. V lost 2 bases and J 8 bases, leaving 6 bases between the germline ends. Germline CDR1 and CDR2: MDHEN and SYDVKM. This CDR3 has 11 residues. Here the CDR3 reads CASSLSREAFF. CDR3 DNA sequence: TGTGCCAGCAGTTTAAGCAGGGAAGCTTTCTTT.

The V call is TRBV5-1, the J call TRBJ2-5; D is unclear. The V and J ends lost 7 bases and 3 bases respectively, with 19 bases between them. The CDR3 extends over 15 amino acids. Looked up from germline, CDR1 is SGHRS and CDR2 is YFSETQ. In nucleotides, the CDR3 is TGCGCCAGCCTCCCGTCGGCGGCCCCTGAAGAGACCCAGTACTTC. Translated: CASLPSAAPEETQYF.

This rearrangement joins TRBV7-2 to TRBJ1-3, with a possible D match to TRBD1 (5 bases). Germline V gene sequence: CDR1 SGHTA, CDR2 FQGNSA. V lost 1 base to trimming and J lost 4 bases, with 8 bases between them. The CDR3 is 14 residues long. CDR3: CASSLENRGNTIYF. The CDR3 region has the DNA TGTGCCAGCAGCTTAGAGAACAGGGGAAACACCATATATTTT. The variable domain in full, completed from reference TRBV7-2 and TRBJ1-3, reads GAGVSQSPSNKVTEKGKDVELRCDPISGHTALYWYRQSLGQGLEFLIYFQGNSAPDKSGLPSDRFSAERTGGSVSTLTIQRTQQEDSAVYLCASSLENRGNTIYFGEGSWLTVV.

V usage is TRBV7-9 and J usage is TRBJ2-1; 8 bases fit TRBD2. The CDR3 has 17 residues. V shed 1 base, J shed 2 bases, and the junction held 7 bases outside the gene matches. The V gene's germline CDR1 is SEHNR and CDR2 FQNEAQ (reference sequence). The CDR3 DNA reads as TGTGCCAGCAGCTTAGTGGGAGCGGGAGTGACCTACAATGAGCAGTTCTTC. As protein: CASSLVGAGVTYNEQFF.

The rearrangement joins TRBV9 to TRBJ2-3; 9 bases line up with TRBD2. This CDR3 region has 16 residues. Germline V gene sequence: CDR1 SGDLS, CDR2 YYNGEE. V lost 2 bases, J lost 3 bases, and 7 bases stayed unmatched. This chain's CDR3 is CASSVLAGASTDTQYF. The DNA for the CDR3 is TGTGCCAGCAGCGTGTTAGCGGGAGCGTCAACAGATACGCAGTATTTT.

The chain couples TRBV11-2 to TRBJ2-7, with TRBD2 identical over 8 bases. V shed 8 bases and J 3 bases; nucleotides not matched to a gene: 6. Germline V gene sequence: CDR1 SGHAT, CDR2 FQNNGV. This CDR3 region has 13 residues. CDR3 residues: CASRVAGNYEQYF. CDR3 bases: TGTGCCAGCCGGGTAGCGGGGAACTACGAGCAGTACTTC.

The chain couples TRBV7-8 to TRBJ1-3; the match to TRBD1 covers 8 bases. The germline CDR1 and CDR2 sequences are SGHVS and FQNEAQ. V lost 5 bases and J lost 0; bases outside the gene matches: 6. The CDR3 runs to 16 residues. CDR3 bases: TGTGCCAGCAGCAGTAACACAGGGGGCTCTGGAAACACCATATATTTT. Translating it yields CASSSNTGGSGNTIYF.

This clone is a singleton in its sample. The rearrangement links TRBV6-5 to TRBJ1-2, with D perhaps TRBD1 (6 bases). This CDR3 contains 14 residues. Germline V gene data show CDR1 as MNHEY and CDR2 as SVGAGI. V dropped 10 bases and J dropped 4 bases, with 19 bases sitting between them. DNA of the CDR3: TGTGCCACCCGGGGGGGGGCTCTGGCCTATGGCTACACCTTC. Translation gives CATRGGALAYGYTF.

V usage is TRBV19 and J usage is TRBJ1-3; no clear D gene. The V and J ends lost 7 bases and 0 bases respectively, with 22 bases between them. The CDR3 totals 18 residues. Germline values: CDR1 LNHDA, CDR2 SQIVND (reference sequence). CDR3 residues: CASTPERIFPGSGNTIYF. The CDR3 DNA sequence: TGTGCCAGTACCCCGGAACGGATCTTTCCGGGCTCTGGAAACACCATATATTTT.

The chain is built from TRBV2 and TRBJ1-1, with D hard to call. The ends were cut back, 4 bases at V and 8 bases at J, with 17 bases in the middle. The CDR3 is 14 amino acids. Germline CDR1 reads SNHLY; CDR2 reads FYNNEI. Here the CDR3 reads CASSAPDITREAFF. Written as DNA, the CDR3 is TGTGCCAGCAGTGCCCCCGACATTACTAGAGAAGCTTTCTTT.

CDR3 DNA sequence: TGTGCCATCAGTGCTAGGACTAGCGGGCCGAATGAGCAGTTCTTC. Translation gives CAISARTSGPNEQFF. The chain recombines TRBV10-3 with TRBJ2-1; TRBD2 matches at 11 bases. The CDR3 covers 15 residues. The V gene's germline CDR1 is ENHRY and CDR2 SYGVKD. V trimming: 4 bases; J trimming: 7 bases; junction bases outside the gene matches: 6.

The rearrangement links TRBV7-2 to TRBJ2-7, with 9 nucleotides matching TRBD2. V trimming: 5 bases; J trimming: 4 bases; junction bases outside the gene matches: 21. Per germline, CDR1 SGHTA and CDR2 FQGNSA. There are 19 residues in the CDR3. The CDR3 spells CASSLMMTSGAVGLYEQYF. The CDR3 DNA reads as TGTGCCAGCAGCCTGATGATGACTAGCGGAGCGGTGGGTCTTTACGAGCAGTACTTC.